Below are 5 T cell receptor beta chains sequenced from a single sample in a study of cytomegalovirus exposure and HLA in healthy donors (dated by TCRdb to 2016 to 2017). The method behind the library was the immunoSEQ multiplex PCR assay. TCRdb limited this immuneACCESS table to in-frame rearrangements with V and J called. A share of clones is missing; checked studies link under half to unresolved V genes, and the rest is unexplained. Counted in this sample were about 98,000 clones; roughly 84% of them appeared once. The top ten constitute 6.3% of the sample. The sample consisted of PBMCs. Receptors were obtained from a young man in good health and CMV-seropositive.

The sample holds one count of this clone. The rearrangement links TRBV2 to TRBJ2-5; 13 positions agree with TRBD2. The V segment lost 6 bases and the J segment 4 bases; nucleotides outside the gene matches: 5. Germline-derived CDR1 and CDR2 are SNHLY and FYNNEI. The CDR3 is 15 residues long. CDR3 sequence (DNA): TGTGCCAGCAGCGCAGGACTAGCGGGAGTAGAGACCCAGTACTTC. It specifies CASSAGLAGVETQYF.

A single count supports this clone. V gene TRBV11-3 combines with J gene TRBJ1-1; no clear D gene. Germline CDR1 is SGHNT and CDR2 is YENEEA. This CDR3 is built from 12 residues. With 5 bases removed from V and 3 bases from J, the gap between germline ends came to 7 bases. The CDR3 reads CASSRGYTEAFF. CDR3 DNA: TGTGCCAGCAGCCGAGGCTACACTGAAGCTTTCTTT.

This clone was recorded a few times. In DNA, the CDR3 is TGCGCCAGCAGCCTCCAGACACACTCAAGCACAGATACGCAGTATTTT. Translation: CASSLQTHSSTDTQYF. V gene TRBV5-1 combines with J gene TRBJ2-3; D is unclear. Germline assignment: CDR1 SGHRS and CDR2 YFSETQ. The CDR3 loop spans 16 amino acids. V gave up 4 bases and J gave up 0 bases, with 15 bases separating them.

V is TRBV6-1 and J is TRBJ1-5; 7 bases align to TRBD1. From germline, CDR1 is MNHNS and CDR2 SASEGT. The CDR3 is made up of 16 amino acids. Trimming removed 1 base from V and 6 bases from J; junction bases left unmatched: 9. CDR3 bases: TGTGCCAGCAGTGAAGGGGAATACAGGGGCTCTCAGCCCCAGCATTTT. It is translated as CASSEGEYRGSQPQHF.

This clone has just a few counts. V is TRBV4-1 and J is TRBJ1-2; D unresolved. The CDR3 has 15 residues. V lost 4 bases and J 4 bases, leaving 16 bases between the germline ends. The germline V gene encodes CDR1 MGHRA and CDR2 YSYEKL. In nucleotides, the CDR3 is TGCGCCAGCAGCCGTCCGGGTATGGATATCTATGGCTACACCTTC. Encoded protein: CASSRPGMDIYGYTF.